The TCR beta chain under discussion was sequenced for a study of blood T cell repertoires in COVID-19. About the research overall: Sources were T cells, B-cell-depleted T cells, or PBMCs; the material itself was cDNA or gDNA.

In the authors' methods: Estimated nucleated cell counts came from reference gene primer amplification. The table came from immunoSEQ multiplex PCR; TCRdb's copy has only in-frame clones and leaves some out. V and J calls and clone size are as listed in that table; D and trimming were resolved from the DNA. The data show roughly 190,000 clones, 80% to 85% seen once. V was trimmed by 0 bases and J by 6 bases, leaving 9 bases between them. The germline CDR1 and CDR2 sequences are GTSNPN and SVGIG (reference sequence). The CDR3 consists of 12 residues. The chain links TRBV30 to TRBJ2-7; the D gene is possibly TRBD1 (6 bases). Input material: peripheral blood. The receptor comes from a human donor with acute or convalescent COVID-19. The donor label of this sample is uncertain. The CDR3 here is CAWSVQGGEQYF. Here the CDR3 DNA reads TGTGCCTGGAGTGTACAGGGCGGCGAGCAGTACTTC.